Below, 28 T cell receptor beta chains from the same sample are listed, as sequenced in a study of tumor-infiltrating lymphocytes in primary liver carcinoma. RNA and DNA were co-extracted from around 18-30 mg of unsorted bulk tissue. Total RNA amounting to 500 ng was the source from which TCR beta cDNA was made with a constant-region primer. TCR beta libraries came from three nested multiplex PCR rounds using slightly modified ARM-PCR. The first two PCR rounds, nine to ten cycles each, used TRBV1-TRBV30 forward primers and a C-beta reverse primer. TCRdb recomputed calls from the multiplex PCR reads with MiXCR, one row per CDR3 protein. The sample shows 65,000 to 90,000 distinct CDR3 sequences, 72% of them seen only once. Specimen: liver tumor tissue from sampling region 1. Subset: tumor region T1, superior pole. These receptors all come from a man between 40 and 49 years old with primary liver carcinoma and hepatitis B virus infection.

Details on this clonotype: Possible read error: a much larger clone is one base away. The CDR3 ends on some other residue instead of the conserved phenylalanine or tryptophan, so this is likely a read error. The gene calls are TRBV5-1 and TRBJ2-2, with 14 bases fitting TRBD2. The CDR3 runs to 16 residues. The V gene end was trimmed by 3 bases and the J gene end by 5 bases; junction bases not matched to a gene: 3. Germline values: CDR1 SGHRS, CDR2 YFSETQ. CDR3 loop: CASSSRTSGRTGELFL. The CDR3 nucleotides read TGCGCCAGCAGCTCGCGGACTAGCGGGAGGACCGGGGAGCTGTTTCTT.

On this clonotype itself: This likely comes from a read error, as the CDR3 has no conserved phenylalanine or tryptophan at its end. The DNA is left out, because the CDR3 cannot be placed on it with certainty; the CDR3 is given as TCRdb lists it. The rearrangement uses TRBV11-2 and TRBJ2-1; the tabulated D call, TRBD2, remains unverified against the DNA. CDR1 and CDR2 (germline): SGHAT, FQNNGV. Including both end residues, the CDR3 is 15 amino acids long. CDR3 region: CASSFSELLDNEHFI.

This clonotype was seen ten or more times. V and J are TRBV29-1 and TRBJ2-2, with 8 positions matching TRBD2. This CDR3 comprises 14 residues. J lost 8 bases, V lost 5 bases, and 10 bases had no gene match. From germline, CDR1 is SQVTM and CDR2 ANQGSEA. This CDR3 reads CSVPNGLARGELFF. The CDR3 DNA is TGCAGCGTTCCCAACGGACTAGCCCGGGGGGAGCTGTTTTTT.

This clonotype was observed once. The conserved phenylalanine or tryptophan normally closing the CDR3 is absent here, so this likely arose from a read error. The chain uses TRBV29-1 and TRBJ1-4, with 10 bases fitting TRBD1. V dropped 3 bases and J dropped 8; count of bases not matched to a gene: 6. This CDR3 comprises 14 residues. CDR1 is SQVTM, CDR2 ANQGSEA, per germline. The CDR3 reads CSVEGTGDKEKLFS. DNA for the CDR3: TGCAGCGTTGAGGGGACAGGGGATAAGGAAAAACTGTTTTCT.

Comments on this clonotype: One end of the junction varies from germline; a read error may be responsible. The chain carries TRBV5-5 and TRBJ1-4; a weak D match, TRBD1 (5 bases). This CDR3 spans 14 amino acids. Germline V gene lookup returns CDR1 SGHKS and CDR2 YYEKEE (reference sequence). Here the CDR3 reads CATSTDSAGEKLFF. The CDR3 bases are TGTGCCACCAGCACTGACAGTGCAGGTGAAAAACTGTTTTTT.

For this clonotype: A much larger clone lies one base from this, so it may be a read error. The chain joins TRBV6-5 to TRBJ1-1; D might be TRBD1 (5 bases). CDR3 length: 18 residues. Germline V lookup: CDR1 MNHEY, CDR2 SVGAGI. The CDR3 spells CASSYLYVTASMNTEALF. In DNA, the CDR3 is TGTGCCAGCAGTTACTTATATGTGACAGCCTCCATGAACACTGAAGCTCTCTTT.

This clonotype was recorded at least ten times. The V gene is TRBV5-1, the J gene TRBJ2-7; D is unclear. Trimming removed 3 bases at V and 7 bases at J, with 14 bases between. The CDR3 contains 13 residues. Germline CDR1 reads SGHRS; CDR2 reads YFSETQ. In DNA, the CDR3 is TGCGCCAGCAGCTCCAATCGCCCTGGAGAGCAGTACTTC. Translating gives CASSSNRPGEQYF.

This clonotype was seen repeatedly, ten times or more. The rearrangement joins TRBV6-1 to TRBJ2-1; D remains ambiguous. V lost 8 bases, J lost 4 bases, and 15 bases lay in between. Germline CDR1 and CDR2: MNHNS and SASEGT. This CDR3 has 14 amino acids. The CDR3 nucleotides are TGTGCCAGCTGGCCTCGGCGCCAATACAATGAGCAGTTCTTC. Its protein product is CASWPRRQYNEQFF.

On this clonotype: Mismatch with germline at one junction end may stem from a read error. This chain links TRBV11-2 with TRBJ1-1; D not resolved. This CDR3 has 14 residues. Looked up from germline, CDR1 is SGHAT and CDR2 is FQNNGV. The CDR3, as DNA: TGTGTCAGCAGCGCAGCCGGTTCCATAACTGAAGCTTTCTTT. As protein: CVSSAAGSITEAFF.

This chain connects TRBV29-1 to TRBJ2-1, with D perhaps TRBD1 or TRBD2 (5 bases each). CDR1 is SQVTM and CDR2 is ANQGSEA in the germline V gene. CDR3 length equals 15 residues. V lost 3 bases and J lost 4, with 16 bases in between. CDR3 DNA sequence: TGCAGCGTTGAGCGCCTGGATGGGGGTTACAATGAGCAGTTCTTC. Residues: CSVERLDGGYNEQFF.

V is TRBV11-2 and J is TRBJ2-7; no firm D call. V was shortened by 6 bases and J by 13 bases, with 25 bases between the two germline ends. CDR3 length: 14 residues. Germline CDR1 is SGHAT and CDR2 is FQNNGV. The CDR3 region is CASRLTDTAYGQYF. For the CDR3, the DNA is TGTGCCAGCAGATTAACTGACACTGCCTATGGGCAATACTTC.

In its sample, this clonotype was seen many times. The rearrangement uses TRBV24-1 and TRBJ1-1; D is unclear. CDR1 is KGHDR and CDR2 is SFDVKD in the germline V gene. V lost 2 bases to trimming and J lost 1 base, with 4 bases between them. This CDR3 spans 13 amino acids. In nucleotides, the CDR3 is TGTGCCACCAGTGATTCACAGAACACTGAAGCTTTCTTT. It yields the protein CATSDSQNTEAFF.

Only a few counts were recorded for this clonotype. One end of the junction varies from germline; a read error may be responsible. The rearrangement uses TRBV6-2 or TRBV6-3 and TRBJ2-2; 7 bases fit TRBD1. Looked up from germline, CDR1 is MNHEY and CDR2 is SVGEGT. The CDR3 runs 12 residues. CDR3 sequence (DNA): TGTGTCAGCGGCCAGGGGGCCGGGGAGCTGTTTTTT. This encodes CVSGQGAGELFF.

Remarks on this clonotype: This likely comes from a read error, as the CDR3 has no conserved phenylalanine or tryptophan at its end. The chain joins TRBV10-3 to TRBJ2-2; D possibly uses TRBD1 or TRBD2 (5 bases each). In germline, CDR1 is ENHRY, CDR2 SYGVKD. The V end was cut by 5 bases, the J end by 9 bases, with 16 bases between. CDR3 length: 14 amino acids. Here the CDR3 reads CAISMQRGPWELFL. Written as DNA, the CDR3 is TGTGCCATCAGTATGCAGAGGGGCCCTTGGGAGCTGTTTCTT.

A remark on this clonotype: An end of the junction differs from the germline gene, which may be a read error. V and J are TRBV11-2 and TRBJ2-7, with 7 bases matching TRBD2. The germline V gene has CDR1 SGHAT and CDR2 FQNNGV. The CDR3 extends over 18 amino acids. CDR3 sequence: CVSSLVLAGVRLDYEQYF. Here the CDR3 DNA reads TGTGTCAGCAGCTTAGTTTTGGCGGGAGTTCGCCTCGATTACGAGCAGTACTTT. The entire variable domain, with the rest obtained from reference TRBV11-2 and TRBJ2-7, is as follows: EAGVAQSPRYKIIEKRQSVAFWCNPISGHATLYWYQQILGQGPKLLIQFQNNGVVDDSQLPKDRFSAERLKGVDSTLKIQPAKLEDSAVYLCVSSLVLAGVRLDYEQYFGPGTRLTVT.

J is TRBJ1-2 and V is TRBV5-4, with unresolved D. Looked up from germline, CDR1 is SGHNT and CDR2 is YYREEE (reference sequence). Trimming removed 4 bases at V and 3 bases at J, with 10 bases between. The CDR3 is 13 residues long. CDR3 loop: CASSGYLDYGYTF. The CDR3 DNA sequence: TGTGCCAGCAGCGGATACTTGGACTATGGCTACACCTTC.

At least ten counts were recorded for this clonotype. The V call is TRBV6-1, the J call TRBJ2-5, with unresolved D. Germline V gives CDR1 MNHNS, CDR2 SASEGT. This CDR3 comprises 13 residues. Trimming took off 8 bases at V and 5 bases at J, with 15 bases between the two ends. In nucleotides, the CDR3 is TGTGCCAGCCTGCGAGTGATGGCGGAGACCCAGTACTTC. It yields the protein CASLRVMAETQYF.

V is TRBV7-9 and J is TRBJ2-3; D may be TRBD1 or TRBD2 (5 bases each). The length of the CDR3 is 13 residues. Deletions cut 5 bases from V and 6 bases from J, with 12 bases between. From germline, CDR1 is SEHNR and CDR2 FQNEAQ (reference sequence). The CDR3 is CASSISREDTQYF. The DNA for the CDR3 is TGTGCCAGCAGCATTAGCAGGGAGGATACGCAGTATTTT.

The gene calls are TRBV10-3 and TRBJ2-1, with D tentatively TRBD1 (6 bases). Per the germline V gene, CDR1 is ENHRY and CDR2 is SYGVKD. The CDR3 covers 13 residues. Here the CDR3 reads CIISEQGSNEQFF. CDR3 coding DNA: TGTATCATCAGTGAACAGGGAAGCAATGAGCAGTTCTTC.

Comment on this clonotype: At one end, the junction sequence differs from germline, possibly due to a read error. V gene TRBV11-2 combines with J gene TRBJ2-7; no clear D. This CDR3 is built from 14 residues. From germline, CDR1 is SGHAT and CDR2 FQNNGV. CDR3 sequence: CTSNLTDTTYELYF. The CDR3, as DNA: TGTACCAGCAACTTAACTGACACTACCTACGAGCTGTACTTC.

This clonotype has more than one count but fewer than ten. At one end the junction does not follow the germline gene, possibly because of a read error. This sequence joins TRBV4-1 and TRBJ2-5, with TRBD2 identical over 10 bases. The germline CDR1 and CDR2 sequences are MGHRA and YSYEKL. This CDR3 is 15 amino acids long. The CDR3 region has the DNA TGCGCCAGCAGTCAAGGGACTAGCGAGAGAGAGACCCGGTACTTC. It encodes CASSQGTSERETRYF.

Regarding this clonotype: This may be a read error: a much more frequent sequence differs by one nucleotide. V usage is TRBV24-1 and J usage is TRBJ2-7, with D possibly being TRBD1 (5 bases). Trimming took 11 bases from V and 4 from J, leaving 11 bases between them. This CDR3 has 11 amino acids. CDR1 KGHDR and CDR2 SFDVKD come from the germline V gene. DNA of the CDR3: TGTGCCATCAGCACAGGATACGAGCAGTACTTC. The encoded protein is CAISTGYEQYF.

The sample holds one count of this clonotype. A read error may produce the germline difference seen at one junction end. The V and J genes are TRBV28 and TRBJ2-3; no clear D gene. The CDR3 extends over 14 amino acids. The V gene's germline CDR1 is MDHEN and CDR2 SYDVKM. In DNA form, the CDR3 reads TGTGCCAGCAGTACCCTGGTGAGCACAGATATGCAGTATTTT. It specifies CASSTLVSTDMQYF.

This clonotype was seen more than once but under ten times. One base away lies a much larger clone, so this may be a sequencing read error. This chain uses TRBV10-3 with TRBJ2-2; D unclear. This CDR3 spans 13 amino acids. Trimming removed 10 bases from V and 2 bases from J, with 11 bases in between. Germline CDR1 is ENHRY and CDR2 is SYGVKD. DNA of the CDR3: TGTGCCACGGCTGGCGGCAACACCGGGGAGCTGTTTTTT. This gives the protein CATAGGNTGELFF.

In the case of this clonotype: The conserved phenylalanine or tryptophan normally closing the CDR3 is absent here, so this likely arose from a read error. No DNA is shown, since the ends of the CDR3 on it are uncertain; the CDR3 is the one TCRdb lists. The chain links TRBV11-2 to TRBJ2-5. Germline values: CDR1 SGHAT, CDR2 FQNNGV. The CDR3 adds up to 14 amino acids, both ends counted. CDR3 residues: CAYSSTGILLSQNS.

J is TRBJ1-1 and V is TRBV4-1; D gene uncertain. V lost 6 bases and J 0 bases, leaving 20 bases between the germline ends. From germline, CDR1 is MGHRA and CDR2 YSYEKL. The CDR3 runs to 17 residues. CDR3 region: CASRLEQLEGMNTEAFF. The CDR3, as DNA: TGCGCCAGCAGGCTGGAACAGCTGGAGGGAATGAACACTGAAGCTTTCTTT.

This clonotype was found a few times. This may stem from a read error, because a much larger clone lies one nucleotide away. This chain connects TRBV6-6 to TRBJ1-4; 8 nucleotides match TRBD1. Germline assignment: CDR1 MNHNY and CDR2 SVGAGI (reference sequence). The V segment lost 7 bases and the J segment 8 bases; nucleotides outside the gene matches: 9. The CDR3 has 14 residues. CDR3 DNA: TGTGCCAGCATGACAGGGGTCGTGGTGGAAAAACTGTTTTTT. Its translation: CASMTGVVVEKLFF.

Concerning this clonotype: The junction does not match germline at one end; this may be a read error. This chain links TRBV29-1 with TRBJ1-1; D is perhaps TRBD1 (6 bases). The CDR3 totals 13 residues. The germline gives CDR1 SQVTM, CDR2 ANQGSEA. The CDR3 bases are TGCAGCGTTGTAAGGACAGTGAACACTGAAACTTCCTTT. Translation gives CSVVRTVNTETSF.